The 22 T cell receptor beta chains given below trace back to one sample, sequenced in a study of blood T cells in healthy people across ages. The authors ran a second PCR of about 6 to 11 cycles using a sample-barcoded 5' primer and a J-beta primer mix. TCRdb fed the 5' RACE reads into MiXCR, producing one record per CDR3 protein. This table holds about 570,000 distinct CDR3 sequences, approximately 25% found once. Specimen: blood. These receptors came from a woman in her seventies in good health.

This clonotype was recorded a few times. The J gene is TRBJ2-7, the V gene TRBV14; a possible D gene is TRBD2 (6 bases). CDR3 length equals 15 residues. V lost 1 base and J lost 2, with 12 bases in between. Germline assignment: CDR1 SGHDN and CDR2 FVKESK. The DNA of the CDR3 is TGTGCCAGCAGCCAAGTGGCGGGGCTGGCCTACGAGCAGTACTTC. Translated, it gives CASSQVAGLAYEQYF.

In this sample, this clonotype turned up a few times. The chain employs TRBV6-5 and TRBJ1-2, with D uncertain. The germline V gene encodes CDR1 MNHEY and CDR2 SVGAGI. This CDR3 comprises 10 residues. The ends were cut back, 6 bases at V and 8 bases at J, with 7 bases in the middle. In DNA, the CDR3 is TGTGCCAGCAGGGGCAGCGGCTACACCTTC. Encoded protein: CASRGSGYTF.

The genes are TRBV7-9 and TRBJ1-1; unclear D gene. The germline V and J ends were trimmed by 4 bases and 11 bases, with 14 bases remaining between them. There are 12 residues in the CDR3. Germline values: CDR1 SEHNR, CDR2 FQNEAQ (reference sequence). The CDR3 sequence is CASSSGVLGAFF. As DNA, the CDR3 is TGTGCCAGCAGCTCGGGCGTATTAGGCGCTTTCTTT.

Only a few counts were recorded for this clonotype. The CDR3: CASSAVESGPGWEKLFF. For the CDR3, the DNA is TGTGCCAGCAGCGCCGTCGAATCGGGTCCAGGATGGGAAAAACTGTTTTTT. V is TRBV9 and J is TRBJ1-4; D not certain. The CDR3 has 17 amino acids. CDR1 is SGDLS, CDR2 YYNGEE, per germline. Trimming pared 3 bases from V and 8 bases from J, leaving 23 bases between.

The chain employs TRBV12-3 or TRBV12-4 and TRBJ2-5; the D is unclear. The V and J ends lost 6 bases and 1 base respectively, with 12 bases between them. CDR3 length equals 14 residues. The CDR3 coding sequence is TGTGCCAGCAGGCGCGACGTTTCCCAAGAGACCCAGTACTTC. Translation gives CASRRDVSQETQYF.

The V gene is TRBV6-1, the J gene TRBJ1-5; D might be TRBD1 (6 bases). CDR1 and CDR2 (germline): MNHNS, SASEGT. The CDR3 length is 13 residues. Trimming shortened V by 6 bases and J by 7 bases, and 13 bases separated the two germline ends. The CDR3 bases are TGTGCCAGCAGACTACTGACAGGCCAGCCCCAGCATTTT. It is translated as CASRLLTGQPQHF.

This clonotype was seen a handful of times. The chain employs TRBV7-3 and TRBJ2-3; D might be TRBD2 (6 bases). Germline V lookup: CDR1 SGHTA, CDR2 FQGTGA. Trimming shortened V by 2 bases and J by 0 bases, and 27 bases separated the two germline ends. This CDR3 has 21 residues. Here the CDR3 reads CASSLRAGVGRLRPSTDTQYF. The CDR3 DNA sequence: TGTGCCAGCAGCTTACGCGCCGGGGTGGGGAGGCTCCGCCCTAGCACAGATACGCAGTATTTT.

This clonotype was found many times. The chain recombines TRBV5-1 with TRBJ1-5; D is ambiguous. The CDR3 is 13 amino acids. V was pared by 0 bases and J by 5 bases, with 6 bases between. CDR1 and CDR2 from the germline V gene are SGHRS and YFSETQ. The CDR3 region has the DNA TGCGCCAGCAGCTTGGCGGGCGATCAGCCCCAGCATTTT. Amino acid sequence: CASSLAGDQPQHF.

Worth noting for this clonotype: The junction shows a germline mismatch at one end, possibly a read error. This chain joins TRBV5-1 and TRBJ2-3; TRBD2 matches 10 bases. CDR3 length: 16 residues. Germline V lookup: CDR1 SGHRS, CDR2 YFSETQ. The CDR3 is CASSQGLAEHTDTQCF. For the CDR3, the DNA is TGCGCCAGCAGCCAAGGACTAGCGGAACACACAGATACGCAGTGTTTT. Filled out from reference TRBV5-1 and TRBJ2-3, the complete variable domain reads KAGVTQTPRYLIKTRGQQVTLSCSPISGHRSVSWYQQTPGQGLQFLFEYFSETQRNKGNFPGRFSGRQFSNSRSEMNVSTLELGDSALYLCASSQGLAEHTDTQCFGPGTRLTVL.

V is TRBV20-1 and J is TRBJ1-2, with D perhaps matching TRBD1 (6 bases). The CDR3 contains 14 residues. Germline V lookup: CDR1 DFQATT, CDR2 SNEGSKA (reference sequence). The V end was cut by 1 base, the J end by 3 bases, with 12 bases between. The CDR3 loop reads CSARGGAWDYGYTF. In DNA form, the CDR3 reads TGCAGTGCTAGAGGGGGGGCCTGGGACTATGGCTACACCTTC.

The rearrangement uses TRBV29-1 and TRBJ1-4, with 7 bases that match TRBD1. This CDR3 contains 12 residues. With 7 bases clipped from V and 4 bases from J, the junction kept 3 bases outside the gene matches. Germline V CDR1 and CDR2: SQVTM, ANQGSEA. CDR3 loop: CSGRQGNEKLFF. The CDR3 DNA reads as TGCAGCGGCCGACAGGGTAATGAAAAACTGTTTTTT.

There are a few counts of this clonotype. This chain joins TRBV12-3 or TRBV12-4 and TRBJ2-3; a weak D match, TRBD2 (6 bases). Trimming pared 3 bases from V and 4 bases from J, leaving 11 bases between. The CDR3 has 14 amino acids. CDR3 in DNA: TGTGCCAGCAGTTTTATGGGGGAGGCAGATACGCAGTATTTT. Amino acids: CASSFMGEADTQYF.

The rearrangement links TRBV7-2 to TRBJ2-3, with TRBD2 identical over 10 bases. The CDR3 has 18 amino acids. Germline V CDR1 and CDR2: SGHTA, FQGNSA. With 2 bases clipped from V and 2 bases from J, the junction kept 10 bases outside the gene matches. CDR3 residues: CASSLRASGGRLTDTQYF. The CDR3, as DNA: TGTGCCAGCAGCTTACGGGCTAGCGGGGGCCGTCTCACAGATACGCAGTATTTT.

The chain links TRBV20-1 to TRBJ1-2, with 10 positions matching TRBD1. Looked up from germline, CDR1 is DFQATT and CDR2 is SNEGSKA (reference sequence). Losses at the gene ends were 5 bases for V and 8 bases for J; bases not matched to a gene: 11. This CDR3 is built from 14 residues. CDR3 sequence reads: CSASGQGGSLGYTF. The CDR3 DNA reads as TGCAGTGCTTCCGGACAGGGGGGATCGTTGGGCTACACCTTC.

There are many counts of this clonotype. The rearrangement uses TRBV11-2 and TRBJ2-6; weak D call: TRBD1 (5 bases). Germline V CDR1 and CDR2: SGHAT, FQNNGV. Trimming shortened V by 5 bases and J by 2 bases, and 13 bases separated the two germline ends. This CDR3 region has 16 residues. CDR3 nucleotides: TGTGCCAGCAGCAAAGGGGATGGGACTGGGGCCAACGTCCTGACTTTC. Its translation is CASSKGDGTGANVLTF. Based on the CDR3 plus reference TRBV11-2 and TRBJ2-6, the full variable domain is EAGVAQSPRYKIIEKRQSVAFWCNPISGHATLYWYQQILGQGPKLLIQFQNNGVVDDSQLPKDRFSAERLKGVDSTLKIQPAKLEDSAVYLCASSKGDGTGANVLTFGAGSRLTVL.

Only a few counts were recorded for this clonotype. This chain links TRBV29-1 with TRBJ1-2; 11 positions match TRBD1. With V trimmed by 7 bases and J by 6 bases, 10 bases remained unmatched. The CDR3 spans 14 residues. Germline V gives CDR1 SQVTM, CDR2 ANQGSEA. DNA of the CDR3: TGCAGCGCCCTAGGACAGGGGGCGTTCGATGGCTACACCTTC. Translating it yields CSALGQGAFDGYTF.

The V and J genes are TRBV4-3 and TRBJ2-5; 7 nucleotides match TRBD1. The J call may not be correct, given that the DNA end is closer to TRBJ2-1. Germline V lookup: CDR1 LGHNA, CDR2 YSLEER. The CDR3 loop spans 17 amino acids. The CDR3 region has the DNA TGCGCCAGCAGCCAAGATATCCAGGGGGTTGTTAGGAATGAGCAGTTCTTC. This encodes CASSQDIQGVVRNEQFF.

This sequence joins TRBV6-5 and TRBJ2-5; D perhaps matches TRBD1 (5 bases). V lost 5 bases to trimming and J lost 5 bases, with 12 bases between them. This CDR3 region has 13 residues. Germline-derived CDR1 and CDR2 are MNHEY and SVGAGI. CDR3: CASSAPGSETQYF. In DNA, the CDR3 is TGTGCCAGCAGTGCACCAGGGTCGGAGACCCAGTACTTC.

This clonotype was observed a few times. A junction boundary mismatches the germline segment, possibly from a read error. CDR3 DNA sequence: TGCAGTGCCAGAGGCTTTACGACAGGGCGGAATGAAAAACTGTCTTTT. This codes for CSARGFTTGRNEKLSF. The chain is built from TRBV20-1 and TRBJ1-4; 7 positions agree with TRBD1. CDR1 is DFQATT and CDR2 is SNEGSKA in the germline V gene (reference sequence). The CDR3 spans 16 residues.

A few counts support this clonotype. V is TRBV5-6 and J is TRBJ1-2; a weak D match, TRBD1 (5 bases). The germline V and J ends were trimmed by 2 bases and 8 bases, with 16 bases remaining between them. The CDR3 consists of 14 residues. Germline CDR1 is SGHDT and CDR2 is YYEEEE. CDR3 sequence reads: CASSLGTKLYGYTF. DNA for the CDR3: TGTGCCAGCAGCTTAGGGACGAAGCTGTACGGCTACACCTTC.

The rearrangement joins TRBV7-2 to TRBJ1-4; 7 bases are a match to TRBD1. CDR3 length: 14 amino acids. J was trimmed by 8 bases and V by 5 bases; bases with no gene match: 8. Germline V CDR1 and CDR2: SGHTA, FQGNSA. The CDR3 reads CASSPRRDSEKLFF. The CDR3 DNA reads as TGTGCCAGCAGCCCTAGACGGGACAGCGAAAAACTGTTTTTT.

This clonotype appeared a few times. The chain's CDR3 is CSASSGGGNQPQHF. CDR3 coding DNA: TGCAGTGCTAGCTCGGGGGGAGGCAATCAGCCCCAGCATTTT. V is TRBV20-1 and J is TRBJ1-5, with a weak D call TRBD1 (5 bases). The CDR3 consists of 14 residues. In germline, CDR1 is DFQATT, CDR2 SNEGSKA (reference sequence). V lost 3 bases, J lost 2 bases, and 11 bases lay in between.